The 27 T cell receptor beta chains presented below share a single source sample, sequenced in a study of identical twins. TCRdb itself ran the 5' RACE reads through MiXCR, one entry per CDR3 protein. The data hold approximately 210,000 distinct CDR3 sequences, with over 5.5% observed a single time. These same records also appear under a second study, on T cells expressing NK-cell markers.

Sequencing was carried out using CD8+ T cells sorted from blood. These receptors all come from a woman aged 18-29 years in good health.

This clonotype was observed at least ten times. This chain connects TRBV5-5 to TRBJ2-7, with a possible D match to TRBD2 (6 bases). V was trimmed by 0 bases and J by 5 bases, leaving 21 bases between them. Germline lookup yields CDR1 SGHKS and CDR2 YYEKEE (reference sequence). CDR3 length: 17 residues. The CDR3 loop is CASSLARSTSSLHEQYF. The CDR3 DNA reads as TGTGCCAGCAGCTTGGCTCGCTCGACTAGTTCTCTCCACGAGCAGTACTTC.

In this sample, this clonotype turned up many times. V usage is TRBV20-1 and J usage is TRBJ2-7, with D possibly being TRBD2 (6 bases). The germline V gene encodes CDR1 DFQATT and CDR2 SNEGSKA (reference sequence). This CDR3 spans 14 amino acids. V lost 1 base and J lost 0, with 10 bases in between. CDR3 residues: CSARGLDSSYEQYF. The CDR3 DNA is TGCAGTGCTAGAGGACTAGATAGCTCCTACGAGCAGTACTTC.

This clonotype has just a few counts. This chain joins TRBV5-6 and TRBJ2-2; D is unclear. This CDR3 is 11 amino acids long. The V end lost 1 base, the J end lost 9 bases, and 4 bases lay between the germline ends. Germline V CDR1 and CDR2: SGHDT, YYEEEE. The CDR3: CASSLNWELFF. The CDR3 nucleotides read TGTGCCAGCAGCTTGAACTGGGAGCTGTTTTTT.

This clonotype has a count of ten or more. The J gene is TRBJ1-1, the V gene TRBV20-1, with 8 bases fitting TRBD1. Germline lookup yields CDR1 DFQATT and CDR2 SNEGSKA (reference sequence). The CDR3 totals 15 residues. V gave up 0 bases and J gave up 4 bases; unmatched junction bases: 7. CDR3 DNA: TGCAGTGCTAGAGATGAAGGGACAGGTACCACTGAAGCTTTCTTT. It codes for CSARDEGTGTTEAFF.

This clonotype was detected ten times or more. The chain couples TRBV12-3 or TRBV12-4 to TRBJ1-2; D ambiguous. The V and J ends lost 7 bases and 4 bases respectively, with 13 bases between them. CDR3 size: 13 residues. CDR3 sequence (DNA): TGTGCCAGCACTCACGGGTCCCCCTATGGCTACACCTTC. It codes for CASTHGSPYGYTF.

The table lists this clonotype with a few counts. The V call is TRBV12-3 or TRBV12-4, the J call TRBJ2-7, with D possibly called TRBD1 or TRBD2 (6 bases each). The CDR3 totals 14 residues. The V end lost 4 bases, the J end lost 6 bases, and 16 bases lay between the germline ends. CDR3 nucleotide sequence: TGTGCCAGCAGTTCAACCCGAGGGGGAGGCGAGCAGTACTTC. It is translated as CASSSTRGGGEQYF.

This sequence joins TRBV27 and TRBJ2-7; 9 nucleotides match TRBD1. V dropped 5 bases and J dropped 4; count of bases not matched to a gene: 3. The CDR3 spans 13 residues. Germline V gives CDR1 MNHEY, CDR2 SMNVEV (reference sequence). The CDR3, as DNA: TGTGCCAGCAGTGACAGGGGGAGGTACGAGCAGTACTTC. Protein: CASSDRGRYEQYF.

This clonotype has just a few counts. The chain couples TRBV27 to TRBJ2-1, with 9 bases that match TRBD2. Losses at the gene ends were 10 bases for V and 4 bases for J; bases not matched to a gene: 14. The CDR3 extends over 16 amino acids. Germline V gene data show CDR1 as MNHEY and CDR2 as SMNVEV (reference sequence). The CDR3 loop reads CATQSSGNPHYNEQFF. The CDR3 bases are TGTGCCACCCAATCTAGCGGGAACCCCCATTACAATGAGCAGTTCTTC.

This clonotype has a handful of counts. The chain combines TRBV6-5 with TRBJ2-5; 8 nucleotides line up with TRBD1. V dropped 2 bases and J dropped 0; count of bases not matched to a gene: 14. Germline V gives CDR1 MNHEY, CDR2 SVGAGI. This CDR3 comprises 19 residues. DNA of the CDR3: TGTGCCAGCAGTTACCCCGCCAGGGGGCAATACGGGTACCAAGAGACCCAGTACTTC. This gives the protein CASSYPARGQYGYQETQYF.

The V gene is TRBV27, the J gene TRBJ2-1, with TRBD2 identical over 7 bases. CDR3 length: 12 amino acids. With 2 bases clipped from V and 10 bases from J, the junction kept 2 bases outside the gene matches. Germline V gives CDR1 MNHEY, CDR2 SMNVEV (reference sequence). CDR3 bases: TGTGCCAGCAGTTTACACGGGAGGGAGCAGTTCTTC. Translated, it gives CASSLHGREQFF.

This clonotype was detected a few times. J is TRBJ1-1 and V is TRBV20-1, with D uncertain. Germline loops: CDR1 DFQATT, CDR2 SNEGSKA (reference sequence). The CDR3 has 10 amino acids. V gave up 6 bases and J gave up 2 bases, with 4 bases separating them. CDR3 region: CSAGNTEAFF. CDR3 DNA: TGCAGTGCGGGAAACACTGAAGCTTTCTTT.

The chain is built from TRBV4-3 and TRBJ2-7; 7 bases line up with TRBD2. Germline V lookup: CDR1 LGHNA, CDR2 YSLEER. The CDR3 has 16 amino acids. Germline trimming cut 3 bases from V and 3 bases from J; bases unmatched to any gene: 11. The CDR3 coding sequence is TGCGCCAGCAGCCAGGAATTACGGGAGGCATACTACGAGCAGTACTTC. Translation gives CASSQELREAYYEQYF.

At least ten counts were recorded for this clonotype. V is TRBV7-9 and J is TRBJ2-3; the match to TRBD1 covers 7 bases. This CDR3 comprises 17 residues. V shed 4 bases and J 2 bases; nucleotides not matched to a gene: 12. Germline V gene lookup returns CDR1 SEHNR and CDR2 FQNEAQ (reference sequence). CDR3 DNA sequence: TGTGCCAGCAGCTCCGAACGGACAGGCACAATCACAGATACGCAGTATTTT. Its translation: CASSSERTGTITDTQYF.

This clonotype was counted only a few times. The rearrangement links TRBV19 to TRBJ2-1; 9 nucleotides align to TRBD2. The trim removed 5 bases at V and 0 bases at J, leaving 5 bases unmatched. The CDR3 extends over 16 amino acids. Germline CDR1 is LNHDA and CDR2 is SQIVND (reference sequence). The CDR3 nucleotides are TGTGCCAGTAGTCCTACTAGCGGGCACTCCTACAATGAGCAGTTCTTC. Amino acids: CASSPTSGHSYNEQFF.

V is TRBV19 and J is TRBJ1-1; D is unclear. Germline CDR1 reads LNHDA; CDR2 reads SQIVND (reference sequence). V was trimmed by 3 bases and J by 7 bases, leaving 6 bases between them. There are 11 residues in the CDR3. CDR3 amino acids: CASSIYNEAFF. CDR3 sequence (DNA): TGTGCCAGTAGTATTTATAATGAAGCTTTCTTT.

The CDR3 DNA follows: TGTGCCAGCGACCGGGGACCGGGACAGGGACACTACGAGCAGTACTTC. Its translation: CASDRGPGQGHYEQYF. The chain has TRBV18 and TRBJ2-7; 9 bases are a match to TRBD1. The germline CDR1 and CDR2 sequences are KGHSH and LQKENI. This CDR3 contains 16 residues. Unmatched junction bases numbered 14, after V lost 8 bases and J lost 3 bases.

This clonotype was counted between two and nine times. J is TRBJ1-5 and V is TRBV27; tentatively, D is TRBD1 (6 bases). The CDR3 extends over 15 amino acids. Germline CDR1 MNHEY, CDR2 SMNVEV (reference sequence). V was cut by 2 bases and J by 5 bases, with 13 bases left in between. DNA of the CDR3: TGTGCCAGCAGTTTAGGGCGGGGGGGCTATCAGCCCCAGCATTTT. Translation: CASSLGRGGYQPQHF.

This clonotype was observed at least ten times. The rearrangement links TRBV16 to TRBJ1-1, with D unclear. V lost 4 bases and J lost 4, with 22 bases in between. The CDR3 sequence is 17 residues long. Germline V gene lookup returns CDR1 KGHSY and CDR2 FQNENV. For the CDR3, the DNA is TGTGCCAGCAGCCCCGACATTCTGACTCGGGGTAGCACTGAAGCTTTCTTT. Its translation is CASSPDILTRGSTEAFF.

This clonotype has at least ten counts. The chain couples TRBV25-1 to TRBJ2-7; TRBD2 matches 7 bases. CDR3 length equals 14 residues. Losses at the gene ends were 5 bases for V and 1 base for J; bases not matched to a gene: 5. Germline loops: CDR1 MGHDK, CDR2 SYGVNS. The CDR3 coding sequence is TGTGCCAGCAGTATCGGTAGCGGGTCCTACGAGCAGTACTTC. Translation gives CASSIGSGSYEQYF.

This clonotype has only a few counts. J is TRBJ2-7 and V is TRBV12-3 or TRBV12-4, with 10 nucleotides matching TRBD1. The CDR3 spans 15 residues. J was trimmed by 5 bases and V by 3 bases; bases with no gene match: 7. CDR3 sequence (DNA): TGTGCCAGCAGTTTCGCCGGGACAGGGGACGACGAGCAGTACTTC. It is translated as CASSFAGTGDDEQYF.

The V gene is TRBV6-1, the J gene TRBJ2-1; D is ambiguous. V lost 8 bases, J lost 2 bases, and 16 bases lay in between. Germline V CDR1 and CDR2: MNHNS, SASEGT. The CDR3 sequence is 15 residues long. Written as DNA, the CDR3 is TGTGCCAGCTCCCGGAGCCGGGCTCCCTACAATGAGCAGTTCTTC. Protein product: CASSRSRAPYNEQFF.

This clonotype was seen repeatedly, ten times or more. The J gene is TRBJ2-5, the V gene TRBV7-9; unclear D gene. CDR1 is SEHNR and CDR2 is FQNEAQ in the germline V gene (reference sequence). Trimming cost V 5 bases and J 5 bases, with 18 bases left between them. CDR3 size: 15 residues. The CDR3 protein is CASSISGDIGETQYF. The CDR3 nucleotides are TGTGCCAGCAGCATAAGTGGGGATATTGGCGAGACCCAGTACTTC.

This clonotype was counted between two and nine times. The V gene is TRBV6-1, the J gene TRBJ2-1, with a possible D match to TRBD2 (7 bases). The V gene's germline CDR1 is MNHNS and CDR2 SASEGT. The CDR3 runs to 14 residues. V dropped 6 bases and J dropped 2 bases, with 11 bases sitting between them. The CDR3 sequence is CASRGRGPYNEQFF. The CDR3 DNA reads as TGTGCCAGCAGAGGGCGGGGGCCCTACAATGAGCAGTTCTTC.

In this sample, this clonotype turned up many times. J is TRBJ2-1 and V is TRBV28; TRBD2 agrees at 11 bases. This CDR3 is 11 amino acids long. Losses at the gene ends were 8 bases for V and 14 bases for J; bases not matched to a gene: 5. Germline V CDR1 and CDR2: MDHEN, SYDVKM. CDR3 DNA: TGTGCCAGCGCTAGCGGGAGGAATGAGTTCTTC. As protein: CASASGRNEFF. The full variable domain, completed using reference TRBV28 and TRBJ2-1, is DVKVTQSSRYLVKRTGEKVFLECVQDMDHENMFWYRQDPGLGLRLIYFSYDVKMKEKGDIPEGYSVSREKKERFSLILESASTNQTSMYLCASASGRNEFFGPGTRLTVL.

This clonotype was seen a few times. The chain links TRBV29-1 to TRBJ2-1; either TRBD1 or TRBD2 may supply D (5 bases each). Germline V lookup: CDR1 SQVTM, CDR2 ANQGSEA. The CDR3 contains 12 residues. The CDR3 bases are TGCGGAGTATGGGGGAGCCACAATGAGCAGTTCTTC. This gives the protein CGVWGSHNEQFF.

This chain joins TRBV2 and TRBJ1-4; 8 nucleotides agree with TRBD1. The ends lost 6 bases at V and 8 bases at J; junction bases unmatched: 8. There are 14 residues in the CDR3. The germline CDR1 and CDR2 sequences are SNHLY and FYNNEI. The CDR3 spells CASRRTGRQEKLFF. The CDR3 coding sequence is TGTGCCAGCAGGAGGACAGGGAGGCAAGAAAAACTGTTTTTT.

V usage is TRBV7-2 and J usage is TRBJ2-2; D gene unclear. This CDR3 region has 12 residues. Germline V gives CDR1 SGHTA, CDR2 FQGNSA. V was trimmed by 3 bases and J by 6 bases, leaving 5 bases between them. DNA of the CDR3: TGTGCCAGCAGCTTTCATCCCGGGGAGCTGTTTTTT. Amino acids: CASSFHPGELFF.